The 9 T cell receptor beta chains below all came from one sample that was sequenced in a study of T cells expressing NK-cell markers. From the 5' RACE reads, TCRdb lists one entry per CDR3 protein and no DNA. Its table lists about 550,000 distinct CDR3 sequences. The sequenced sample was blood T cells: a sorted CD56 or NKG2C T cell subset, CD4+ or CD8+ T cells, or bulk PBMC T cells (not recorded which). Receptors originate from a man aged 18 to 30 in good health.

V and J are TRBV11-2 and TRBJ2-5. This CDR3 contains 13 residues. The germline V gene has CDR1 SGHAT and CDR2 FQNNGV. This CDR3 is CASSFGFSETQYF.

This chain joins TRBV7-2 and TRBJ1-4; TCRdb outputs TRBD1, but without DNA this stays unchecked. Germline V gene sequence: CDR1 SGHTA, CDR2 FQGNSA. The CDR3 extends over 13 amino acids. The CDR3 region is CASRDRGREKLFF. Combining the CDR3 with reference TRBV7-2 and TRBJ1-4 gives the whole variable domain GAGVSQSPSNKVTEKGKDVELRCDPISGHTALYWYRQSLGQGLEFLIYFQGNSAPDKSGLPSDRFSAERTGGSVSTLTIQRTQQEDSAVYLCASRDRGREKLFFGSGTQLSVL.

The chain couples TRBV20-1 to TRBJ2-1; with no DNA, the TCRdb D assignment of TRBD2 cannot be verified. The CDR3 spans 15 residues. Per the germline V gene, CDR1 is DFQATT and CDR2 is SNEGSKA (reference sequence). This CDR3 reads CSAKLAGGRGYEQFF.

The CDR3 loop reads CSALGEAGELFF. The chain is built from TRBV20-1 and TRBJ2-2; the D gene TCRdb calls, TRBD2, cannot be checked with no DNA. Germline CDR1 and CDR2: DFQATT and SNEGSKA (reference sequence). The CDR3 consists of 12 residues.

The rearrangement links TRBV12-3 or TRBV12-4 to TRBJ1-6; TCRdb outputs TRBD1, but without DNA this stays unchecked. The CDR3 spans 14 residues. The CDR3 is CASRYDRGSSPLHF.

CDR3 residues: CASSLSAGYNEQFF. The rearrangement uses TRBV5-6 and TRBJ2-1. The CDR3 runs 14 residues. CDR1 SGHDT and CDR2 YYEEEE come from the germline V gene.

The chain is built from TRBV12-3 or TRBV12-4 and TRBJ2-3; with no DNA, the TCRdb D assignment of TRBD1 cannot be verified. The CDR3 loop spans 17 amino acids. Here the CDR3 reads CASSFEGAAPDTDTQYF.

This chain's CDR3 is CASSTGGLRGSYNEQFF. The rearrangement joins TRBV7-9 to TRBJ2-1; lacking DNA, the TRBD1 call made by TCRdb goes unchecked. Germline V gene sequence: CDR1 SEHNR, CDR2 FQNEAQ (reference sequence). The CDR3 has 17 residues.

The chain combines TRBV11-2 with TRBJ2-3; TCRdb's D call, TRBD1, is unchecked because there is no DNA. Germline-derived CDR1 and CDR2 are SGHAT and FQNNGV. The CDR3 runs 15 residues. Here the CDR3 reads CASSQIGRYTDTQYF.